This TCR beta chain was retrieved from a study of blood T cell repertoires in COVID-19 (dated by TCRdb to between 2020 and 2021). A note on the overall study: Collaborator samples came from the United States, Italy and Spain and covered acute and convalescent phases of COVID-19. The prospective study material was composed of cDNA or gDNA derived from T cells, B-cell-depleted T cells, or PBMCs. Subjects who had been exposed to COVID-19, were actively infected with it, or had recovered from it provided the deeply sampled blood TCRbeta repertoires that made up the dataset. The repertoires were made available in a free public database intended to serve as a resource for research on the immune response to SARS-CoV-2. Samples came from the ongoing ImmuneRACE study (first 160 participants) plus 1,254 subjects from 6 global collaborators. The sample metadata nearly always contained a de-identified subject ID, COVID-19 status, age in years and sex. Where HLA class I and class II types were available, the types were taken from metadata supplied by the sample provider, not from assay-based typing. Overall study results and their limits: The quantity of clinical and demographic metadata differed by source and by participant and was supplied without curation.

Each collaborating institution followed its own protocols to collect whole blood in K2EDTA tubes. For TCRbeta analysis, collaborators shipped samples as frozen whole blood, isolated PBMCs, or DNA extracted from either of those sample types. In the case of this clone: Its antigen target is currently unknown. One base away there is no much larger clone; base qualities are not given.

From cysteine to phenylalanine, the CDR3 is 16 amino acids long. CDR3 DNA is the only sequence kept; it has 48 bases, read in frame from the first base. CDR1 and CDR2 are drawn from the germline V gene: SQVTM, ANQGSEA. Ends trimmed: V by 5 bases, J by 0 bases; bases unmatched to a gene: 7. TCRbeta CDR3 regions were amplified from genomic DNA by means of the immunoSEQ Assay, a bias-controlled multiplex PCR. On the study's bioinformatics: The number of nucleated cells in each sample was estimated by amplification of reference gene primers within the assay. To quantify the absolute abundance of each unique TCRbeta CDR3 rearrangement, sequence reads were collapsed and filtered. For each sample, productive Simpson clonality was calculated as the square root of Simpson's diversity index across productive rearrangements. Not all clones reach the TCRdb copy of this immuneACCESS table, which keeps in-frame sequences only. Checked studies attribute under half of the gap to unresolved V genes and leave the rest unexplained. V and J calls and clone size are copied from that table; D and trimming were computed from the DNA. The table for this sample lists 150,000 to 200,000 clones; 88% of them were counted only once. The ten largest clones take up around 25% of the sample.

Source material: peripheral blood. The chain links TRBV29-1 with TRBJ2-6, and 7 junctional nucleotides match TRBD1. This receptor was taken from a man in his fifties or sixties with acute or convalescent COVID-19. The CDR3 in this case is CSVSETGNSGANVLTF. At the DNA level, the sequence is TGCAGCGTTAGCGAGACAGGGAACTCTGGGGCCAACGTCCTGACTTTC.